Listed below are T cell receptor beta chains from one sample, sequenced in a study of T cell repertoires in aging, cancer and after chemotherapy. MiXCR, run by TCRdb on the multiplex PCR reads, gives a single entry per CDR3 protein. This table has about 6,000 distinct CDR3 sequences, under 25% appearing once. Material for sequencing was blood. Receptors were obtained from a human donor in good health. CDR3s include the opening cysteine and the closing phenylalanine or tryptophan. Each record gives: clone size, V gene, J gene, D gene, CDR3 DNA, CDR3 protein. The D gene is left open where the match is weak. The size entry is marked missing in some rows and otherwise reads once, few, many or a size class.

size: .; V: TRBV9; J: TRBJ1-1; D: .; DNA: TGTGCCAGCAGCGCGGACGAGGTGAACACTGAAGCTTTCTTT; CDR3: CASSADEVNTEAFF
size: medium-sized; V: TRBV18; J: TRBJ1-4; D: TRBD1; DNA: TGTGCCAGCTCACCTAGGGGGCTCAATGAAAAACTGTTTTTT; CDR3: CASSPRGLNEKLFF
size: .; V: TRBV9; J: TRBJ1-6; D: .; DNA: TGTGCCAGCAGCGTACTCTCCCGTAATTCACCCCTCCACTTT; CDR3: CASSVLSRNSPLHF
size: few; V: TRBV5-5; J: TRBJ2-3; D: .; DNA: TGTGCCAGCAGCTCGGGATCCTCTAGCACAGATACGCAGTATTTT; CDR3: CASSSGSSSTDTQYF
size: medium-sized; V: TRBV30; J: TRBJ2-7; D: .; DNA: TGTGCCTGGGGAAAGAACTACGAGCAGTACTTC; CDR3: CAWGKNYEQYF
size: .; V: TRBV4-2; J: TRBJ2-1; D: TRBD1; DNA: TGTGCCAGCAGCCAAGATAGGGGGCAATCAACCTACAATGAGCAGTTCTTC; CDR3: CASSQDRGQSTYNEQFF
size: medium-sized; V: TRBV13; J: TRBJ1-5; D: TRBD1; DNA: TGTGCCAGCAGCTCTGGTGGACAGGGAGGATGGCAGCCCCAGCATTTT; CDR3: CASSSGGQGGWQPQHF
size: medium-sized; V: TRBV7-9; J: TRBJ2-5; D: TRBD1; DNA: TGTGCCAGCAGCCCGGACAGGCGCTTATACCAAGAGACCCAGTACTTC; CDR3: CASSPDRRLYQETQYF
size: few; V: TRBV4-1; J: TRBJ1-4; D: TRBD1; DNA: TGCGCCAGCAGCCCTGGGCAGACAGGGGCCGAAGAAAAACTGTTTTTT; CDR3: CASSPGQTGAEEKLFF
size: medium-sized; V: TRBV6-2/TRBV6-3; J: TRBJ1-2; D: .; DNA: TGTGCCAGCATGGAGGGCGCAGTCTATGGCTACACCTTC; CDR3: CASMEGAVYGYTF
size: many; V: TRBV20-1; J: TRBJ2-3; D: TRBD2; DNA: TGCAGTGCTTCCATTACTAGCGGGGGGGCAGATACGCAGTATTTT; CDR3: CSASITSGGADTQYF
size: few; V: TRBV5-8; J: TRBJ1-5; D: TRBD1; DNA: TGTGCCAGCAGCTTGGGCAGGGGGCCACAGCCCCAGCATTTT; CDR3: CASSLGRGPQPQHF
size: .; V: TRBV15; J: TRBJ1-4; D: TRBD1; DNA: TGTGCCACCTCCGAGGACAGGGGGTGGGAAAAACTGTTTTTT; CDR3: CATSEDRGWEKLFF
size: .; V: TRBV11-1; J: TRBJ2-1; D: TRBD2; DNA: TGTGCCAGCAGCTTAAGACTAGCGGGAGTCGAGCAGTTCTTC; CDR3: CASSLRLAGVEQFF
size: .; V: TRBV9; J: TRBJ2-3; D: .; DNA: TGTGCCAGCAGCGTAGCCCACGATACGCAGTATTTT; CDR3: CASSVAHDTQYF
size: medium-sized; V: TRBV15; J: TRBJ1-5; D: .; DNA: TGTGCCACCAGCAGAGACAGGGTCAATCAGCCCCAGCATTTT; CDR3: CATSRDRVNQPQHF
size: medium-sized; V: TRBV6-1; J: TRBJ1-4; D: TRBD1; DNA: TGTGCCAGCAGTAGGATGACAGGGGGCGAAGAAAAACTGTTTTTT; CDR3: CASSRMTGGEEKLFF
size: medium-sized; V: TRBV6-2/TRBV6-3; J: TRBJ1-3; D: TRBD1; DNA: TGTGCCAGCAGCTCGGGACAGGGAGGAAACACCATATATTTT; CDR3: CASSSGQGGNTIYF
size: few; V: TRBV12-3/TRBV12-4; J: TRBJ2-3; D: TRBD2; DNA: TGTGCCAGCAGTTTAGCTAGCGGGAGTGGCGCAGATACGCAGTATTTT; CDR3: CASSLASGSGADTQYF
size: medium-sized; V: TRBV20-1; J: TRBJ2-5; D: .; DNA: TGCAGTGCCAGTCCGATGATGGGGCGAGAGACCCAGTACTTC; CDR3: CSASPMMGRETQYF
size: .; V: TRBV6-2/TRBV6-3; J: TRBJ2-3; D: TRBD1; DNA: TGTGCCAGCAGGATTGGACAGGGGAGAACAGATACGCAGTATTTT; CDR3: CASRIGQGRTDTQYF
size: few; V: TRBV20-1; J: TRBJ2-1; D: TRBD2; DNA: TGCAGTGCTCCCCGGGTAGCGGGAGTTGATGAGCAGTTCTTC; CDR3: CSAPRVAGVDEQFF
size: medium-sized; V: TRBV30; J: TRBJ1-5; D: TRBD1; DNA: TGTGCCTGGAGTGTACAGGGGGCCGGCAATCAGCCCCAGCATTTT; CDR3: CAWSVQGAGNQPQHF
size: once; V: TRBV30; J: TRBJ1-3; D: .; DNA: TGTGCCCGGAGGGTGACAAGACCGAGTAGCACCATATATTTT; CDR3: CARRVTRPSSTIYF
size: medium-sized; V: TRBV20-1; J: TRBJ1-5; D: .; DNA: TGCAGTGCTAGAGAAGGAAGGGATCAGCCCCAGCATTTT; CDR3: CSAREGRDQPQHF
size: medium-sized; V: TRBV19; J: TRBJ2-2; D: .; DNA: TGTGCCAGTAGTTTGGGGACGGGGAGAACCGGGGAGCTGTTTTTT; CDR3: CASSLGTGRTGELFF
size: medium-sized; V: TRBV6-2/TRBV6-3; J: TRBJ1-4; D: TRBD1; DNA: TGTGCCAGCAGTACGGCTCCAGGGGGCCGGAGTGAAAAACTGTTTTTT; CDR3: CASSTAPGGRSEKLFF
size: medium-sized; V: TRBV7-2; J: TRBJ2-3; D: TRBD2; DNA: TGTGCCAGCAGCCCCGACGGGGGGAACACAGATACGCAGTATTTT; CDR3: CASSPDGGNTDTQYF
size: once; V: TRBV9; J: TRBJ1-4; D: .; DNA: TGTGCCAGCAGCGTAGGGTCGACGGGAACTAATGAAAAACTGTTTTTT; CDR3: CASSVGSTGTNEKLFF
size: medium-sized; V: TRBV20-1; J: TRBJ2-1; D: TRBD2; DNA: TGCAGTGCTGGTCATACTAGCGGGAGTGACAATGAGCAGTTCTTC; CDR3: CSAGHTSGSDNEQFF
size: few; V: TRBV24-1; J: TRBJ2-3; D: .; DNA: TGTGCCACCAGTGACCCCGACGCGGCCAGCACAGATACGCAGTATTTT; CDR3: CATSDPDAASTDTQYF
size: .; V: TRBV5-3; J: TRBJ1-2; D: .; DNA: TGTGACAGAAGACGGGATCCGAGGCGCTACACCTTC; CDR3: CDRRRDPRRYTF
size: medium-sized; V: TRBV24-1; J: TRBJ2-1; D: .; DNA: TGTGCCACCAGTGATCTGTCAGGGAGCTCCTACAATGAGCAGTTCTTC; CDR3: CATSDLSGSSYNEQFF
size: medium-sized; V: TRBV19; J: TRBJ2-3; D: TRBD1; DNA: TGTGCCAGTAGTATAGGTACAGGGGGCATGTTCGAGGCAGATACGCAGTATTTT; CDR3: CASSIGTGGMFEADTQYF
size: medium-sized; V: TRBV19; J: TRBJ1-1; D: .; DNA: TGTGCCAGCCATAAAGGGGGTTTTAGAGGCACTGAAGCTTTCTTT; CDR3: CASHKGGFRGTEAFF
size: medium-sized; V: TRBV29-1; J: TRBJ1-5; D: TRBD1; DNA: TGCAGCGTTGCTACCGGGACAGGGGGTCAGCCCCAGCATTTT; CDR3: CSVATGTGGQPQHF
size: medium-sized; V: TRBV6-5; J: TRBJ1-6; D: .; DNA: TGTGCCAGCAGTTACTCGGGAAATTCTAATTCACCCCTCCACTTT; CDR3: CASSYSGNSNSPLHF
size: medium-sized; V: TRBV7-2; J: TRBJ1-1; D: TRBD1; DNA: TGTGCCAGCAGCTTAACAGGGGGCACTGAAGCTTTCTTT; CDR3: CASSLTGGTEAFF
size: medium-sized; V: TRBV20-1; J: TRBJ2-1; D: .; DNA: TGCAGTGCTAGCGGGAATTACAATGAGCAGTTCTTC; CDR3: CSASGNYNEQFF
size: medium-sized; V: TRBV5-1; J: TRBJ2-2; D: .; DNA: TGCGCCAGCAGCAGGAAGGGGGATTATACCGGGGAGCTGTTTTTT; CDR3: CASSRKGDYTGELFF
size: medium-sized; V: TRBV20-1; J: TRBJ2-2; D: TRBD2; DNA: TGCAGTGCCACGGGACTAGCTGGCGGGGAGCTGTTTTTT; CDR3: CSATGLAGGELFF
size: medium-sized; V: TRBV5-5; J: TRBJ1-6; D: .; DNA: TGTGCCAGCAGCTCCTGGACGGTAGGGGATTCACCCCTCCACTTT; CDR3: CASSSWTVGDSPLHF
size: medium-sized; V: TRBV19; J: TRBJ1-1; D: .; DNA: TGTGCCAGTGGCGGGCTATATGGTGAAGCTTTCTTT; CDR3: CASGGLYGEAFF
size: medium-sized; V: TRBV7-3; J: TRBJ2-2; D: .; DNA: TGTGCCAGCAGCCTACTCCTAACCGGGGAGCTGTTTTTT; CDR3: CASSLLLTGELFF
size: medium-sized; V: TRBV7-6; J: TRBJ1-4; D: TRBD1; DNA: TGTGCCAGCAGCGGGCGACAGGGGGAAAAACTGTTTTTT; CDR3: CASSGRQGEKLFF
size: medium-sized; V: TRBV6-5; J: TRBJ2-7; D: TRBD1; DNA: TGTGCCAGCAGTTATGGACAGGGGGCTGGAGAGCAGTACTTC; CDR3: CASSYGQGAGEQYF
size: medium-sized; V: TRBV10-3; J: TRBJ1-2; D: .; DNA: TGTGCCATCAGTGAGTCAACAGGGAGCTATGGCTACACCTTC; CDR3: CAISESTGSYGYTF
size: medium-sized; V: TRBV10-1; J: TRBJ1-1; D: .; DNA: TGCGCCAGCAGTGGTAGGTTCGACACTGAAGCTTTCTTT; CDR3: CASSGRFDTEAFF
size: .; V: TRBV6-5; J: TRBJ2-1; D: TRBD2; DNA: TGTGCCAGCAGCTCACTCGGGACTAGCGGGTGTGGTGAGCAGTTCTTC; CDR3: CASSSLGTSGCGEQFF
size: medium-sized; V: TRBV30; J: TRBJ1-6; D: .; DNA: TGTGCCTGGAGTGTTTCGGACTATAATTCACCCCTCCACTTT; CDR3: CAWSVSDYNSPLHF
size: .; V: TRBV5-1; J: TRBJ2-3; D: TRBD2; DNA: TGCGCCAGCAGCTTGGAGGTAGCGGGAGCAGGAGATACGCAGTATTTT; CDR3: CASSLEVAGAGDTQYF
size: few; V: TRBV9; J: TRBJ1-1; D: .; DNA: TGTGCCAGCAGCGCGTCGGGGGGTCCTGAAGCTTTCTTT; CDR3: CASSASGGPEAFF
size: medium-sized; V: TRBV20-1; J: TRBJ1-1; D: .; DNA: TGCAGTGCTAGATCCGGTGATATGAACACTGAAGCTTTCTTT; CDR3: CSARSGDMNTEAFF
size: .; V: TRBV5-6; J: TRBJ1-2; D: TRBD1; DNA: TGCGCCAGCAGCACGGACAGGGGCGCCAACTATGGCTACACCTTC; CDR3: CASSTDRGANYGYTF
size: medium-sized; V: TRBV7-9; J: TRBJ1-1; D: .; DNA: TGTGCCAGCAGCGCCCGCAGTAAAAGTGGTCCTGAAGCTTTCTTT; CDR3: CASSARSKSGPEAFF